The 32 T cell receptor beta chains given below trace back to one sample, sequenced in a study of blood T cells in healthy people across ages. Using a J-beta primer mix together with a sample-barcoded 5' primer, a second PCR was run for roughly 7 to 11 cycles. MiXCR, applied by TCRdb to the 5' RACE reads, yields one record per CDR3 protein. The sample consists of 850,000 to 1,000,000 distinct CDR3 sequences, around 48% of them appearing once. Specimen: blood. The receptor set was obtained from a man aged 25-40 years in good health.

The rearrangement joins TRBV6-2 or TRBV6-3 to TRBJ1-5; D perhaps matches TRBD1 (6 bases). CDR1 MNHEY and CDR2 SVGEGT come from the germline V gene. V lost 0 bases and J 7 bases, leaving 13 bases between the germline ends. The CDR3 extends over 15 amino acids. Written as DNA, the CDR3 is TGTGCCAGCAGTTACTCACAGGGTGCCGGACAGCCCCAGCATTTT. Translated, it gives CASSYSQGAGQPQHF.

The sample holds a few counts of this clonotype. The V call is TRBV7-2, the J call TRBJ2-7, with D uncertain. CDR3 length equals 14 residues. Germline CDR1 SGHTA, CDR2 FQGNSA. Deletions cut 5 bases from V and 6 bases from J, with 17 bases between. CDR3 in DNA: TGTGCCAGCAGCCAGAACATCGCAGGCTCCGAGCAGTACTTC. Residues: CASSQNIAGSEQYF.

The chain links TRBV7-9 to TRBJ1-1; D not certain. With 4 bases removed from V and 4 bases from J, the gap between germline ends came to 13 bases. This CDR3 region has 14 residues. CDR1 is SEHNR, CDR2 FQNEAQ, per germline (reference sequence). CDR3 loop: CASSSPRTVTEAFF. For the CDR3, the DNA is TGTGCCAGCAGCTCCCCTCGGACGGTCACTGAAGCTTTCTTT. Complete variable domain (other parts from reference TRBV7-9 and TRBJ1-1): DTGVSQNPRHKITKRGQNVTFRCDPISEHNRLYWYRQTLGQGPEFLTYFQNEAQLEKSRLLSDRFSAERPKGSFSTLEIQRTEQGDSAMYLCASSSPRTVTEAFFGQGTRLTVV.

This clonotype was seen only a few times. The V and J genes are TRBV6-1 and TRBJ2-1, with D perhaps TRBD1 or TRBD2 (5 bases each). Trimming stripped 9 bases from V and 3 bases from J, with 18 bases between. The CDR3 extends over 15 amino acids. Germline values: CDR1 MNHNS, CDR2 SASEGT. CDR3 residues: CASRLGANIYNEQFF. In nucleotides, the CDR3 is TGTGCCAGTAGGCTCGGGGCAAACATCTACAATGAGCAGTTCTTC.

A few counts support this clonotype. V gene TRBV12-3 or TRBV12-4 combines with J gene TRBJ2-4; D uncertain. The CDR3 has 11 residues. V lost 5 bases, J lost 11 bases, and 10 bases lay in between. CDR3 loop: CASSPGFLQYF. The CDR3 DNA follows: TGTGCCAGCAGTCCCGGATTCCTTCAGTACTTC.

This clonotype was seen a handful of times. The chain uses TRBV20-1 and TRBJ1-5, with D possibly matching TRBD1 (5 bases). The CDR3 runs 13 residues. CDR1 is DFQATT and CDR2 is SNEGSKA in the germline V gene (reference sequence). Trimming left V 3 bases short and J 3 bases short, with 9 bases between. The DNA of the CDR3 is TGCAGTGCTAGGCAGGGTATCAATCAGCCCCAGCATTTT. Translating it yields CSARQGINQPQHF.

Only a few counts were recorded for this clonotype. The genes are TRBV29-1 and TRBJ1-1; possible D gene TRBD1, 5 bases. The CDR3 length is 11 residues. The V end was cut by 7 bases, the J end by 3 bases, with 9 bases between. CDR1 and CDR2 from the germline V gene are SQVTM and ANQGSEA. This CDR3 reads CSGQLDTEAFF. In nucleotides, the CDR3 is TGCAGCGGACAGCTGGACACTGAAGCTTTCTTT.

In its sample, this clonotype was seen a few times. The chain uses TRBV29-1 and TRBJ2-7, with TRBD1 identical over 8 bases. V lost 6 bases, J lost 1 base, and 8 bases stayed unmatched. The CDR3 sequence is 14 residues long. CDR1 and CDR2 (germline): SQVTM, ANQGSEA. For the CDR3, the DNA is TGCAGCGTCCTCCCGGGACAGGTTTCCTACGAGCAGTACTTC. Amino acid sequence: CSVLPGQVSYEQYF.

Regarding this clonotype: One junction end disagrees with the germline gene, perhaps due to a read error. CDR3 amino acids: CASSLVQGKGEQFF. The DNA of the CDR3 is TGTGCTAGCAGCTTAGTTCAGGGGAAGGGCGAGCAGTTCTTC. J is TRBJ2-1 and V is TRBV7-7; maybe TRBD1 (6 bases). Germline CDR1 SSHAT, CDR2 FNYEAQ (reference sequence). The CDR3 is made up of 14 amino acids. Looking up the rest from reference TRBV7-7 and TRBJ2-1 gives the full variable domain: GAGVSQSPRYKVTKRGQDVTLRCDPISSHATLYWYQQALGQGPEFLTYFNYEAQPDKSGLPSDRFSAERPEGSISTLTIQRTEQRDSAMYRCASSLVQGKGEQFFGPGTRLTVL.

The chain recombines TRBV5-1 with TRBJ1-1; D is unresolved. The V end lost 3 bases, the J end lost 0 bases, and 12 bases lay between the germline ends. CDR3 size: 15 residues. Per germline, CDR1 SGHRS and CDR2 YFSETQ. CDR3: CASSYLTGMNTEAFF. In DNA form, the CDR3 reads TGCGCCAGCAGCTATCTTACGGGAATGAACACTGAAGCTTTCTTT. The variable domain in full, completed from reference TRBV5-1 and TRBJ1-1, reads KAGVTQTPRYLIKTRGQQVTLSCSPISGHRSVSWYQQTPGQGLQFLFEYFSETQRNKGNFPGRFSGRQFSNSRSEMNVSTLELGDSALYLCASSYLTGMNTEAFFGQGTRLTVV.

V and J are TRBV30 and TRBJ1-2; D is uncertain. With 1 base removed from V and 4 bases from J, the gap between germline ends came to 10 bases. There are 13 residues in the CDR3. Germline V lookup: CDR1 GTSNPN, CDR2 SVGIG (reference sequence). The CDR3 here is CAWSATVAYGYTF. The CDR3 region has the DNA TGTGCCTGGAGTGCCACGGTAGCCTATGGCTACACCTTC.

The sample holds a few counts of this clonotype. The chain joins TRBV7-2 to TRBJ2-3; weak D call: TRBD2 (5 bases). The CDR3 runs to 14 residues. Germline CDR1 SGHTA, CDR2 FQGNSA. Trimming left V 5 bases short and J 4 bases short, with 13 bases between. CDR3 sequence reads: CASSLTSPADTQYF. In nucleotides, the CDR3 is TGTGCCAGCAGCCTCACTAGTCCCGCAGATACGCAGTATTTT. Using reference TRBV7-2 and TRBJ2-3 for the parts outside the CDR3, the full variable domain is GAGVSQSPSNKVTEKGKDVELRCDPISGHTALYWYRQSLGQGLEFLIYFQGNSAPDKSGLPSDRFSAERTGGSVSTLTIQRTQQEDSAVYLCASSLTSPADTQYFGPGTRLTVL.

The CDR3 here is CASSLALASGRDNEQFF. For the CDR3, the DNA is TGTGCCAGCAGCTTAGCGCTGGCTAGCGGGAGGGACAATGAGCAGTTCTTC. V and J are TRBV7-9 and TRBJ2-1; 12 bases fit TRBD2. The germline V gene encodes CDR1 SEHNR and CDR2 FQNEAQ (reference sequence). With 0 bases clipped from V and 5 bases from J, the junction kept 5 bases outside the gene matches. CDR3 length: 17 amino acids.

In this sample, this clonotype turned up a few times. V usage is TRBV27 and J usage is TRBJ1-1, with 10 positions matching TRBD1. Unmatched junction bases numbered 9, after V lost 5 bases and J lost 0 bases. In germline, CDR1 is MNHEY, CDR2 SMNVEV (reference sequence). The CDR3 length is 17 residues. For the CDR3, the DNA is TGTGCCAGCAGTCCGTGGACAGGGGGTTTCATGAACACTGAAGCTTTCTTT. Residues: CASSPWTGGFMNTEAFF.

The chain employs TRBV7-2 and TRBJ2-7; D not certain. Germline assignment: CDR1 SGHTA and CDR2 FQGNSA. The CDR3 spans 11 residues. Between the trimmed V and J ends, which lost 8 bases and 6 bases, there was a span of 11 bases. CDR3 nucleotides: TGTGCCAGCTCCACGGTTGCCGAGCAGTACTTC. Its translation is CASSTVAEQYF.

The chain has TRBV27 and TRBJ2-7; the match to TRBD1 covers 7 bases. This CDR3 is 15 amino acids long. Looked up from germline, CDR1 is MNHEY and CDR2 is SMNVEV (reference sequence). Trimming cost V 7 bases and J 4 bases; bases outside gene matches: 13. The CDR3 sequence: CASTHRGGRGYEQYF. The DNA of the CDR3 is TGTGCCAGCACCCATAGAGGTGGCAGGGGGTACGAGCAGTACTTC.

This clonotype was picked up a small number of times. The genes are TRBV5-5 and TRBJ1-2, with D perhaps TRBD1 (5 bases). The ends were cut back, 4 bases at V and 4 bases at J, with 17 bases in the middle. This CDR3 comprises 15 residues. Germline-derived CDR1 and CDR2 are SGHKS and YYEKEE (reference sequence). The CDR3 DNA sequence: TGTGCCAGCAGCCGTGATTACGGGGGACCCTATGGCTACACCTTC. Translated: CASSRDYGGPYGYTF. The full variable domain, rest sourced from reference TRBV5-5 and TRBJ1-2, is DAGVTQSPTHLIKTRGQQVTLRCSPISGHKSVSWYQQVLGQGPQFIFQYYEKEERGRGNFPDRFSARQFPNYSSELNVNALLLGDSALYLCASSRDYGGPYGYTFGSGTRLTVV.

This chain uses TRBV27 with TRBJ2-3, with unresolved D. The CDR3 extends over 15 amino acids. Germline lookup yields CDR1 MNHEY and CDR2 SMNVEV (reference sequence). Trimming stripped 2 bases from V and 0 bases from J, with 9 bases between. CDR3 region: CASSLTVTSTDTQYF. CDR3 DNA sequence: TGTGCCAGCAGTTTAACGGTGACCAGCACAGATACGCAGTATTTT.

This clonotype was recorded once. The J gene is TRBJ2-7, the V gene TRBV4-1; D is unresolved. The V end was cut by 0 bases, the J end by 4 bases, with 7 bases between. The CDR3 sequence is 13 residues long. Looked up from germline, CDR1 is MGHRA and CDR2 is YSYEKL. The CDR3 region is CASSQEDRYEQYF. In DNA, the CDR3 is TGCGCCAGCAGCCAAGAGGACCGATACGAGCAGTACTTC.

The J gene is TRBJ1-5, the V gene TRBV12-3 or TRBV12-4; 9 nucleotides agree with TRBD1. This CDR3 comprises 16 residues. Losses at the gene ends were 5 bases for V and 2 bases for J; bases not matched to a gene: 7. CDR3 sequence reads: CASSPRTGVRNQPQHF. The DNA of the CDR3 is TGTGCCAGCAGTCCGCGGACAGGGGTTCGCAATCAGCCCCAGCATTTT.

The rearrangement links TRBV4-2 to TRBJ1-6, with 7 bases aligning to TRBD1. Per germline, CDR1 LGHNA and CDR2 YNFKEQ. J gave up 9 bases and V 0 bases, and 11 bases lay outside the gene matches. The CDR3 loop spans 17 amino acids. The CDR3 DNA reads as TGTGCCAGCAGCCAAGATCGAGGGGGGGACAGCTTTTCACCCCTCCACTTT. Its translation: CASSQDRGGDSFSPLHF.

The DNA for the CDR3 is TGTGCCAGCAGGGAACTTTTGGAGAGGTGGCAGTTCTTC. Protein: CASRELLERWQFF. This chain joins TRBV28 and TRBJ2-1, with D hard to call. V dropped 6 bases and J dropped 12 bases, with 18 bases sitting between them. The CDR3 runs 13 residues. Germline-derived CDR1 and CDR2 are MDHEN and SYDVKM.

The chain uses TRBV7-2 and TRBJ2-1, with D uncertain. The CDR3 length is 17 residues. Deletions cut 4 bases from V and 0 bases from J, with 16 bases between. Germline CDR1 SGHTA, CDR2 FQGNSA. Written as DNA, the CDR3 is TGTGCCAGCAGCTCCCTTCGCCGCGACCTCTCCTACAATGAGCAGTTCTTC. Encoded protein: CASSSLRRDLSYNEQFF.

The rearrangement joins TRBV7-9 to TRBJ2-1; perhaps TRBD1 as D (6 bases). Germline V CDR1 and CDR2: SEHNR, FQNEAQ (reference sequence). The V end was cut by 5 bases, the J end by 8 bases, with 13 bases between. This CDR3 region has 13 residues. For the CDR3, the DNA is TGTGCCAGCAGCCCGAAGACAGGCTATGAGCAGTTCTTC. Residues: CASSPKTGYEQFF.

The chain joins TRBV6-2 or TRBV6-3 to TRBJ2-4; either TRBD1 or TRBD2 may supply D (8 bases each). This CDR3 contains 19 residues. V was shortened by 4 bases and J by 0 bases, with 22 bases between the two germline ends. Germline CDR1 is MNHEY and CDR2 is SVGEGT. The CDR3 loop is CASSSRQGSGGLAKNIQYF. The CDR3 DNA follows: TGTGCCAGCAGTTCCCGACAGGGGAGCGGGGGCTTAGCCAAAAACATTCAGTACTTC.

The chain joins TRBV7-2 to TRBJ2-1, with 7 bases identical to TRBD1. V was pared by 4 bases and J by 3 bases, with 3 bases of the junction left unmatched. CDR3 size: 14 residues. Germline V gene lookup returns CDR1 SGHTA and CDR2 FQGNSA. The CDR3: CASSSTGVYNEQFF. For the CDR3, the DNA is TGTGCCAGCAGCTCAACAGGGGTCTACAATGAGCAGTTCTTC.

This sequence joins TRBV6-5 and TRBJ1-2; D remains ambiguous. Trimming stripped 2 bases from V and 7 bases from J, with 14 bases between. This CDR3 region has 14 residues. CDR1 MNHEY and CDR2 SVGAGI come from the germline V gene. The CDR3: CASSYASDLLGYTF. The CDR3 nucleotides are TGTGCCAGCAGTTACGCGAGTGATCTGCTTGGCTACACCTTC.

The chain has TRBV2 and TRBJ1-5; maybe TRBD1 (5 bases). Trimming pared 9 bases from V and 5 bases from J, leaving 11 bases between. The CDR3 has 12 amino acids. Germline-derived CDR1 and CDR2 are SNHLY and FYNNEI. As DNA, the CDR3 is TGTGCCAGTACGGCCAGGGATCAGCCCCAGCATTTT. The encoded protein is CASTARDQPQHF.

This rearrangement joins TRBV28 to TRBJ1-1, with a weak D call TRBD1 (5 bases). The V end lost 2 bases, the J end lost 2 bases, and 18 bases lay between the germline ends. Germline lookup yields CDR1 MDHEN and CDR2 SYDVKM. The CDR3 is 17 residues long. The CDR3 is CASSLNRWGRDNTEAFF. The CDR3 bases are TGTGCCAGCAGTTTAAATCGCTGGGGCAGAGATAACACTGAAGCTTTCTTT.

This sequence joins TRBV4-1 and TRBJ2-3, with 9 bases fitting TRBD1. The CDR3 length is 16 residues. Germline-derived CDR1 and CDR2 are MGHRA and YSYEKL. V lost 4 bases and J lost 2; bases outside the gene matches: 7. This CDR3 reads CASSLRDRVFTDTQYF. Written as DNA, the CDR3 is TGCGCCAGCAGCCTACGGGACAGGGTTTTCACAGATACGCAGTATTTT.

The rearrangement joins TRBV2 to TRBJ1-2; tentatively, D is TRBD1 (6 bases). From germline, CDR1 is SNHLY and CDR2 FYNNEI. V lost 5 bases and J lost 4, with 17 bases in between. This CDR3 has 15 amino acids. This CDR3 is CASSQHRDTLYGYTF. The CDR3 DNA is TGTGCCAGCAGTCAACACCGGGACACCCTCTATGGCTACACCTTC.

In this sample, this clonotype turned up a few times. The rearrangement uses TRBV9 and TRBJ2-1; possibly TRBD1 or TRBD2 for D (6 bases each). Trimming removed 0 bases from V and 6 bases from J, with 10 bases in between. This CDR3 has 14 residues. In germline, CDR1 is SGDLS, CDR2 YYNGEE. This CDR3 is CASSVAGAFNEQFF. The CDR3 DNA is TGTGCCAGCAGCGTAGCGGGGGCCTTCAATGAGCAGTTCTTC.